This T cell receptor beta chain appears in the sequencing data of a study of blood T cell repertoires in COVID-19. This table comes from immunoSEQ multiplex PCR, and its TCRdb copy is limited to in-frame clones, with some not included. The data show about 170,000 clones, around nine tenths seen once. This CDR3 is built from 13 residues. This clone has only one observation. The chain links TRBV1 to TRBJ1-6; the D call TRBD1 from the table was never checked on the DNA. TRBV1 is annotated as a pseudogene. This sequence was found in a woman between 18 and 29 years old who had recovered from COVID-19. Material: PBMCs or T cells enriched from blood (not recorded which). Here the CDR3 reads CTSDRGRDSPLHF. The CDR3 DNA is TGCACCAGCGACAGGGGGCGCGATTCACCCCTCCACTTT.